Below, 2 T cell receptor beta chains from the same sample are listed, as sequenced in a study of blood T cells in healthy people across ages. Primed by a sample-barcoded 5' primer and a J-beta primer mix, a second PCR proceeded for about 6 to 12 cycles. From the 5' RACE reads, TCRdb called clonotypes with MiXCR, one entry per CDR3 protein. This table has around 710,000 distinct CDR3 sequences, 40% to 45% appearing once. The sequencing sample was made of blood. These receptors were collected from a woman between 55 and 75 years old in good health.

This sequence joins TRBV9 and TRBJ2-5; D gene unclear. Near its end, the DNA agrees better with TRBJ2-7, so the J call may be wrong. This CDR3 spans 16 amino acids. Germline-derived CDR1 and CDR2 are SGDLS and YYNGEE. The CDR3 loop reads CASSVALRTPLGEQYF. DNA for the CDR3: TGTGCCAGCAGCGTAGCTCTGAGAACTCCCCTAGGCGAGCAGTACTTC.

The sample holds many counts of this clonotype. The J gene is TRBJ2-1, the V gene TRBV29-1; 7 bases align to TRBD2. The DNA matches TRBJ2-7 better at its end, which makes the J call doubtful. The CDR3 sequence is 15 residues long. Per germline, CDR1 SQVTM and CDR2 ANQGSEA. CDR3 amino acids: CSVEVGLADYNEQYF. CDR3 sequence (DNA): TGCAGCGTTGAGGTCGGCCTAGCGGACTACAATGAGCAGTACTTC.